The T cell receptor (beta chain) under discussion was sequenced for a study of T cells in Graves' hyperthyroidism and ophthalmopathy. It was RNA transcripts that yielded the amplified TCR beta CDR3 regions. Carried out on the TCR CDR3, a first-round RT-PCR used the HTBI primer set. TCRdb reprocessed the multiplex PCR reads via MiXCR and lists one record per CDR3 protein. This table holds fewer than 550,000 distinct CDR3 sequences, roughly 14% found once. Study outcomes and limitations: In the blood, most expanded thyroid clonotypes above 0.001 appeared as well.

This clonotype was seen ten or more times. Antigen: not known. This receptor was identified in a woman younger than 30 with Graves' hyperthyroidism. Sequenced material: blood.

The CDR3: CSARGPAGRKQPQHF. In nucleotides, the CDR3 is TGCAGTGCTAGGGGACCCGCGGGACGTAAACAGCCCCAGCATTTT. This chain links TRBV20-1 with TRBJ1-5; D is possibly TRBD1 (5 bases). The CDR3 is made up of 15 amino acids. The germline CDR1 and CDR2 sequences are DFQATT and SNEGSKA (reference sequence). The V gene lost 3 bases and the J gene lost 7 bases, with 19 bases spanning the gap.